This T cell receptor beta chain comes out of a study of OX40 agonist ivuxolimab in advanced cancers. The wider study: At 0.01 to 10 mg/kg, ivuxolimab was administered intravenously to patients every 2 weeks. Among those enrolled, mean age was 60 years (range about 23 to 90) and about 82% were male. Study-wide results and limits: Low normalized T-cell clonal expansion was additionally recorded for some nonresponders. Relative to CD4+ cells, CD8+ T cells on average had more expanded clones.

About this clone itself: Its antigen remains unknown.

CDR1 and CDR2 (germline): MGHRA, YSYEKL. There are 14 residues in the CDR3. V shed 4 bases and J shed 1 base, with 10 bases lying between them. TCRdb's copy holds only in-frame clones and misses some; the assay was immunoSEQ multiplex PCR. This sample has more than 25,000 clones, with approximately 78% found just once. The sequence was collected from an adult with an advanced solid tumor such as melanoma, head and neck, liver or kidney cancer. Sample: CD4+ or CD8+ T cells sorted from blood, taken in a trial of the OX40 agonist ivuxolimab. The chain couples TRBV4-1 to TRBJ2-5; a possible D gene is TRBD1 (6 bases). CDR3 amino acids: CASSLTGFQETQYF. In DNA, the CDR3 is TGCGCCAGCAGCCTCACAGGGTTCCAAGAGACCCAGTACTTC.